This TCR beta chain was recorded in a study of PD-1 blockade in classical Hodgkin lymphoma. The study, taken as a whole, reports: Partial responders and progressors had significantly lower baseline TCR diversity. Later analyses included only patients treated at least 1 year post-ASCT.

In regard to this clone: Its target is unknown. At one of its ends the junction is not consistent with the germline gene, which may arise from a read error.

There are 17 residues in the CDR3. The germline V gene has CDR1 SSHAT and CDR2 FNYEAQ (reference sequence). This sample's time point: cycle 4 day 1 (C4D1), after five to seven weeks of nivolumab. Exposure to brentuximab vedotin varied, and each patient had relapsed following autologous stem cell transplantation. Classification of best responses gave complete response, partial response or progressive disease. Sequenced by immunoSEQ multiplex PCR; TCRdb stores in-frame clones only, minus some. The sample comprises about 21,000 clones, 70% to 85% of which are singletons, and 15% to 20% rests with the top ten.

This material consisted of peripheral blood mononuclear cells (PBMCs), taken before the fourth cycle of nivolumab. This receptor was taken from a human donor with classical Hodgkin lymphoma. The chain has TRBV7-7 and TRBJ2-2; 9 bases agree with TRBD2. The CDR3 DNA reads TGTGCTAGCAGCGCGACTCTAGCGGGAACGAACACCGGGGAGCTGTTTTTT. As protein: CASSATLAGTNTGELFF.